In this sample, the clone carrying this T cell receptor (beta chain) turned up many times. Its antigen is unidentified. The observed sequence ends 3 residues before the CDR3 terminus, with the missing tail filled in from the germline J gene. Germline V CDR1 and CDR2: DFQATT, SNEGSKA (reference sequence). The junction had 8 bases not matched to a gene; V was cut back by 0 bases and J by 0 bases. This CDR3 has 17 amino acids. Repertoires were generated with immunoSEQ multiplex PCR, while TCRdb's copy carries only in-frame clones and drops some. The table lists tens of thousands of clones, with no singletons. The sample originates from a study of T cell clonality in common variable immunodeficiency. Study findings and constraints: T cell subpopulation sequencing would be needed to explain CVID clonality. Common variable immunodeficiency TCR beta sequences reportedly had fewer deletions and N-nucleotide insertions.

Donors gave roughly 4.5 to 9 ml heparinized peripheral whole blood. The TCR originated in a person aged 18 to 75 in good health. The source material was peripheral blood mononuclear cells. V gene TRBV20-1 combines with J gene TRBJ2-1, with 7 nucleotides matching TRBD1. The sequenced part of the CDR3 DNA is TGCAGTGCTAGAGATTCAATGAGGGACAGCTCCTACAATGAG. Residues: CSARDSMRDSSYNE. The whole CDR3 sequence is CSARDSMRDSSYNEQFF.